Listed below are T cell receptor beta chains from one sample, sequenced in a study of T cell repertoires in cytomegalovirus infection. Each CDR3 protein gets one entry after TCRdb re-called the reads with MiXCR. The top ten hold under 15% of the sample, which has about 830,000 distinct CDR3 sequences, about 33% seen once. Their target antigens are unknown. Sequences were derived from cultured CD8+ T cells from PBMCs, sampled from culture after CMV antigen stimulation. All receptors come from a human donor in good health (CMV status not recorded). Some clones in this sample may be carry-over from other donors' samples. Each CDR3 is given with its conserved first and last residue. The D gene is left open where the match is weak. A row's size may be missing; if present it is once, few, many or a size class.

d_gene	abundance	j_gene	v_gene	CDR3aa	CDR3nt
NA	NA	TRBJ2-3	TRBV6-6	CASSYSMHDTQYF	TGTGCCAGCAGTTACTCGATGCACGATACGCAGTATTTT
TRBD2	many	TRBJ2-1	TRBV7-6	CASSLRSGGDNEQFF	TGTGCCAGCAGCCTACGTAGCGGGGGAGACAATGAGCAGTTCTTC
NA	NA	TRBJ2-1	TRBV7-3	CASSPLSGSYNEQFF	TGTGCCAGCAGCCCTTTGAGCGGCTCCTACAATGAGCAGTTCTTC
TRBD1	few	TRBJ2-5	TRBV6-2/TRBV6-3	CASSPPGTAETQYF	TGTGCCAGCAGTCCCCCCGGGACAGCGGAGACCCAGTACTTC
NA	NA	TRBJ2-5	TRBV7-6	CASSYPLDQYF	TGTGCCAGCAGCTACCCGTTAGACCAGTACTTC
NA	many	TRBJ2-7	TRBV7-2	CASSLPSAPYEQYF	TGTGCCAGCAGCCTCCCCAGCGCTCCCTACGAGCAGTACTTC
NA	few	TRBJ2-1	TRBV6-2/TRBV6-3	CASSTGPTYNEQFF	TGTGCCAGCAGTACAGGGCCAACCTACAATGAGCAGTTCTTC
NA	NA	TRBJ2-1	TRBV20-1	CSARDRLTYNEQFF	TGCAGTGCTAGAGATCGGCTAACCTACAATGAGCAGTTCTTC
TRBD2	few	TRBJ2-5	TRBV5-6	CASSPGGAFWETQYF	TGTGCCAGCAGCCCCGGGGGGGCCTTCTGGGAGACCCAGTACTTC
TRBD2	NA	TRBJ2-1	TRBV9	CASSVGYRGETDYNEQFF	TGTGCCAGCAGCGTAGGATACCGGGGGGAAACGGACTACAATGAGCAGTTCTTC
TRBD1	many	TRBJ2-1	TRBV7-6	CASSFGTGLSNEQFF	TGTGCCAGCAGCTTCGGGACAGGATTGAGCAATGAGCAGTTCTTC
NA	NA	TRBJ2-5	TRBV3-1	CASSQLIMGPSRETQYF	TGTGCCAGCAGCCAACTAATAATGGGCCCCTCTCGCGAGACCCAGTACTTC
NA	NA	TRBJ2-1	TRBV27	CASSLGVGFIDEQFF	TGTGCCAGCAGTTTAGGTGTCGGGTTTATCGATGAGCAGTTCTTC
TRBD2	once	TRBJ2-1	TRBV6-5	CASSSPGLGAGNEQFF	TGTGCCAGCAGTTCTCCGGGACTAGGGGCGGGAAATGAGCAGTTCTTC
TRBD1	NA	TRBJ1-2	TRBV6-1	CASSEKQPLVRQGDGYTF	TGTGCCAGCAGTGAAAAGCAACCCCTGGTGAGACAGGGGGATGGCTACACCTTC
TRBD1	few	TRBJ2-7	TRBV6-1	CASSRGDREPYEQYF	TGTGCCAGCAGTCGGGGTGACAGGGAACCCTACGAGCAGTACTTC
NA	NA	TRBJ1-1	TRBV12-5	CASGLVLGRGVKDTEAFF	TGTGCTAGTGGTTTGGTTTTGGGTAGGGGGGTAAAGGACACTGAAGCTTTCTTT
TRBD2	few	TRBJ2-3	TRBV12-3/TRBV12-4	CASAWTSGSTDTQYF	TGTGCCAGCGCCTGGACTAGCGGTAGCACAGATACGCAGTATTTT
NA	many	TRBJ2-1	TRBV7-2	CASSLAPGYNEQFF	TGTGCCAGCAGCTTAGCCCCGGGTTACAATGAGCAGTTCTTC
NA	few	TRBJ2-1	TRBV7-6	CASSLEGGRPLDEQFF	TGTGCCAGCAGCTTAGAGGGGGGGCGCCCCCTCGATGAGCAGTTCTTC
TRBD1	NA	TRBJ1-1	TRBV10-3	CAISASGQAVNTEAFF	TGTGCCATCAGTGCATCGGGACAGGCCGTTAACACTGAAGCTTTCTTT
TRBD1	many	TRBJ2-7	TRBV7-9	CASSSKPLQGSYEQYF	TGTGCCAGCAGCTCGAAGCCCCTACAGGGGTCCTACGAGCAGTACTTC
TRBD1	NA	TRBJ1-2	TRBV27	CASSSGTGIYGYTF	TGTGCCAGCAGTTCAGGGACAGGGATCTATGGCTACACCTTC
TRBD1	NA	TRBJ1-2	TRBV2	CASTREGADGYTF	TGTGCCAGCACCCGAGAGGGGGCGGACGGCTACACCTTC
NA	NA	TRBJ2-1	TRBV6-1	CASNELDVTFSYNEQFF	TGTGCCAGCAATGAGTTGGATGTTACTTTCTCCTACAATGAGCAGTTCTTC
TRBD2	NA	TRBJ2-1	TRBV6-6	CASSYVRLAGYNEQFF	TGTGCCAGCAGTTACGTTCGACTAGCGGGTTACAATGAGCAGTTCTTC
TRBD2	NA	TRBJ2-3	TRBV6-6	CASTYGGGGFADTQYF	TGTGCCAGCACCTACGGGGGGGGGGGTTTCGCAGATACGCAGTATTTT
TRBD1	NA	TRBJ1-2	TRBV29-1	CSVEAGGVSGYTF	TGCAGCGTTGAGGCAGGGGGCGTCTCTGGCTACACCTTC
TRBD1	NA	TRBJ2-3	TRBV6-2/TRBV6-3	CASSSDRGNTQYF	TGTGCCAGCAGTTCCGACAGGGGGAATACGCAGTATTTT
NA	few	TRBJ2-2	TRBV27	CASSADWIPSRELFF	TGTGCCAGCAGTGCGGACTGGATCCCTTCTCGGGAGCTGTTTTTT
NA	NA	TRBJ2-1	TRBV3-1	CASSQGSRDPYNEQFF	TGTGCCAGCAGCCAGGGAAGCAGGGATCCCTACAATGAGCAGTTCTTC
TRBD2	NA	TRBJ2-3	TRBV12-5	CASGFPGTSDSDTQYF	TGTGCTAGTGGTTTCCCCGGGACTAGCGACTCAGATACGCAGTATTTT